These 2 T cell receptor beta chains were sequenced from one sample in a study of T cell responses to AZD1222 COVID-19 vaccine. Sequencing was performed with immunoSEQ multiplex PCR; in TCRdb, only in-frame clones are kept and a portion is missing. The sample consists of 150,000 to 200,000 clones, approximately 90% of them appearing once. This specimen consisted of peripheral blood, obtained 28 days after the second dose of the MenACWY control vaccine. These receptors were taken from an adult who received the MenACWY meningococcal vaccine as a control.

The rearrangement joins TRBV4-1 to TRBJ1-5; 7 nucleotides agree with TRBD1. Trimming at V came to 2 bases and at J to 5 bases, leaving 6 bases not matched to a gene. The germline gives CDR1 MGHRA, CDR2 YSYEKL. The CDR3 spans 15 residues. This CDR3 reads CASSQSRDSYQPQHF. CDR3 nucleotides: TGCGCCAGCAGCCAATCCCGGGACAGTTATCAGCCCCAGCATTTT.

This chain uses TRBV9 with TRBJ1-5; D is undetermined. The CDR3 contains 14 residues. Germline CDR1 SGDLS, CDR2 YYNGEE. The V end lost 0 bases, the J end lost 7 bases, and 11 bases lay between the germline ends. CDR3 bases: TGTGCCAGCAGCGTAGGAGAGTCGGGGCAGCCCCAGCATTTT. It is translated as CASSVGESGQPQHF.